The 20 T cell receptor beta chains reported below all come from one sample, sequenced in a study of T cells expressing NK-cell markers. TCRdb re-called the 5' RACE reads and gives one entry per CDR3 protein, without DNA. Recorded for this sample: 400,000 to 500,000 distinct CDR3 sequences. The sequencing input was blood T cells: a sorted CD56 or NKG2C T cell subset, CD4+ or CD8+ T cells, or bulk PBMC T cells (not recorded which). The source is a woman aged 18-69 years in good health.

The genes are TRBV20-1 and TRBJ2-7; absent DNA, TCRdb's TRBD2 call cannot be checked. This CDR3 region has 11 residues. The V gene's germline CDR1 is DFQATT and CDR2 SNEGSKA (reference sequence). CDR3 sequence reads: CSAPIGAGQYF.

The V and J genes are TRBV27 and TRBJ2-2; TCRdb proposes TRBD1, but this gene call is untestable without DNA. Germline V gives CDR1 MNHEY, CDR2 SMNVEV (reference sequence). This CDR3 is 13 amino acids long. CDR3: CACGGTNTGELFF.

The chain recombines TRBV6-5 with TRBJ2-6; TCRdb reports TRBD2, a call that lacks DNA to check it against. The CDR3 runs 17 residues. Germline CDR1 reads MNHEY; CDR2 reads SVGAGI. CDR3 sequence reads: CATLGEANPSLANVLTF.

The rearrangement uses TRBV27 and TRBJ2-5; the D gene TCRdb calls, TRBD2, cannot be checked with no DNA. The germline gives CDR1 MNHEY, CDR2 SMNVEV (reference sequence). The CDR3 spans 14 residues. The chain's CDR3 is CASSLVGLQETQYF.

CDR3 sequence: CASSATSGSYEQYF. This chain links TRBV9 with TRBJ2-7; TCRdb outputs TRBD2, but without DNA this stays unchecked. CDR1 and CDR2 from the germline V gene are SGDLS and YYNGEE. This CDR3 is built from 14 residues. The full variable domain, in which reference TRBV9 and TRBJ2-7 provide the parts outside the CDR3, is DSGVTQTPKHLITATGQRVTLRCSPRSGDLSVYWYQQSLDQGLQFLIQYYNGEERAKGNILERFSAQQFPDLHSELNLSSLELGDSALYFCASSATSGSYEQYFGPGTRLTVT.

V usage is TRBV10-3 and J usage is TRBJ1-2; TCRdb outputs TRBD1, but without DNA this stays unchecked. The CDR3 spans 13 residues. In germline, CDR1 is ENHRY, CDR2 SYGVKD. CDR3 residues: CAISEQGHYGYTF.

The chain joins TRBV19 to TRBJ2-7; TCRdb gives TRBD1 as the D gene, but with no DNA this cannot be confirmed. CDR3 length: 14 residues. CDR1 and CDR2 from the germline V gene are LNHDA and SQIVND (reference sequence). CDR3 residues: CASSMAQGSYEQYF.

This chain links TRBV9 with TRBJ2-4; the D call of TRBD2 rests on TCRdb alone, since no DNA is present to check it. CDR1 and CDR2 (germline): SGDLS, YYNGEE. The CDR3 totals 14 residues. CDR3 residues: CASSPAGRSSIQYF.

This chain links TRBV5-1 with TRBJ2-5; checking the TCRdb D call of TRBD2 is not possible without DNA. The length of the CDR3 is 14 residues. The germline V gene encodes CDR1 SGHRS and CDR2 YFSETQ. This chain's CDR3 is CASSLPEVGETQYF.

This chain joins TRBV7-2 and TRBJ2-7. This CDR3 has 14 residues. Germline values: CDR1 SGHTA, CDR2 FQGNSA. This CDR3 reads CASSLVFLAYEQYF.

V and J are TRBV6-2 or TRBV6-3 and TRBJ1-5. This CDR3 comprises 11 residues. Germline loops: CDR1 MNHEY, CDR2 SVGEGT. CDR3 loop: CASGLHQPQHF.

The rearrangement uses TRBV7-9 and TRBJ2-1; there is no DNA to check the TCRdb D call of TRBD2. Germline values: CDR1 SEHNR, CDR2 FQNEAQ (reference sequence). CDR3 length: 15 amino acids. CDR3: CASSLVIAGANEQFF.

The chain carries TRBV20-1 and TRBJ1-1; TCRdb designates TRBD1, a call that cannot be tested without DNA. The CDR3 is made up of 13 amino acids. Germline CDR1 reads DFQATT; CDR2 reads SNEGSKA (reference sequence). The CDR3 loop reads CSAKTGGDTEAFF.

The chain carries TRBV6-2 or TRBV6-3 and TRBJ2-2; TCRdb selects TRBD2, and the lack of DNA leaves this call unchecked. The CDR3 spans 14 residues. The germline gives CDR1 MNHEY, CDR2 SVGEGT. CDR3 amino acids: CASNQAEHTGELFF.

V and J are TRBV20-1 and TRBJ2-5. The CDR3 loop spans 11 amino acids. The germline CDR1 and CDR2 sequences are DFQATT and SNEGSKA (reference sequence). CDR3 residues: CSARSGETQYF.

V is TRBV20-1 and J is TRBJ2-4; TCRdb proposes TRBD1, but this gene call is untestable without DNA. This CDR3 region has 13 residues. CDR1 and CDR2 from the germline V gene are DFQATT and SNEGSKA (reference sequence). CDR3 amino acids: CSVGGAAKNIQYF.

The chain has TRBV7-9 and TRBJ2-3. Germline CDR1 is SEHNR and CDR2 is FQNEAQ (reference sequence). The CDR3 has 12 amino acids. The CDR3 spells CASSVYADTQYF.

V usage is TRBV6-5 and J usage is TRBJ2-3; TCRdb's assignment of TRBD1 cannot be checked, as there is no DNA. The CDR3 length is 14 residues. Germline V lookup: CDR1 MNHEY, CDR2 SVGAGI. CDR3 loop: CASSYGTGWDTQYF.

The gene calls are TRBV29-1 and TRBJ2-5; TCRdb reports TRBD1, a call that lacks DNA to check it against. This CDR3 spans 15 amino acids. Germline V gene lookup returns CDR1 SQVTM and CDR2 ANQGSEA. CDR3 protein: CSVTPAGTMIETQYF.

V and J are TRBV12-3 or TRBV12-4 and TRBJ1-1. The CDR3 sequence is 14 residues long. The CDR3 reads CASSGPGVYTEAFF.